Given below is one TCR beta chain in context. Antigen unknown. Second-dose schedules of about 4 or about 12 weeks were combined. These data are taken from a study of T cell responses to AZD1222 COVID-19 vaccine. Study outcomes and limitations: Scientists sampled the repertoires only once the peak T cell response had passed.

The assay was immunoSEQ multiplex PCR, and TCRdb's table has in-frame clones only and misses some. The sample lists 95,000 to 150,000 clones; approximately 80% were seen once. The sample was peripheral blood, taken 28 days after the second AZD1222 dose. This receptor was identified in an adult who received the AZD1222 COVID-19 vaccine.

DNA of the CDR3: TGCGCCAGCAGCTTGGGCTCTGTGGACCGCACAGATACGCAGTATTTT. Encoded protein: CASSLGSVDRTDTQYF. This rearrangement joins TRBV5-1 to TRBJ2-3; D is unresolved. The CDR3 extends over 16 amino acids. Germline values: CDR1 SGHRS, CDR2 YFSETQ. V lost 0 bases to trimming and J lost 1 base, with 12 bases between them.